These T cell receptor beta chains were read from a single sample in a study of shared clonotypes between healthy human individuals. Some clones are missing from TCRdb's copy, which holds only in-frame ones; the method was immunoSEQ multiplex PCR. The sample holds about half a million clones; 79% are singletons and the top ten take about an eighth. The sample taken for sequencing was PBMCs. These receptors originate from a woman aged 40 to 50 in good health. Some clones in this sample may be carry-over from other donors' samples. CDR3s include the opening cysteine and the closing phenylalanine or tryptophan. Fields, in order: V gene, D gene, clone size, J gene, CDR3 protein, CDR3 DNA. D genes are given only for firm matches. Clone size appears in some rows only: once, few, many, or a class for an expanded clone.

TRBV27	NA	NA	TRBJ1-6	CASTLGTANSPLHF	TGTGCCAGCACCCTGGGGACTGCAAATTCACCCCTCCACTTT
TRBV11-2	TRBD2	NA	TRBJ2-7	CASSLSAGGPYEQYF	TGTGCCAGCAGCTTATCGGCGGGAGGGCCCTACGAGCAGTACTTC
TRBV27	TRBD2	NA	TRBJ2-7	CASSWGTSGNYEQYF	TGTGCCAGCAGTTGGGGGACTAGCGGAAATTACGAGCAGTACTTC
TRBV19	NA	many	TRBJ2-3	CASSIATGTDTQYF	TGTGCCAGTAGTATAGCCACTGGCACAGATACGCAGTATTTT
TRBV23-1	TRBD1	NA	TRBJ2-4	CASRPGQGRAKNIQYF	TGCGCCAGCCGACCGGGACAGGGGAGGGCCAAAAACATTCAGTACTTC
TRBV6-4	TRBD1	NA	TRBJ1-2	CASSPEQGIYGYTF	TGTGCCAGCAGTCCAGAACAGGGGATCTATGGCTACACCTTC
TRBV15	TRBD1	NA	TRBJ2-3	CATSRDRDSSTDTQYF	TGTGCCACCAGCAGAGATAGGGACAGTAGCACAGATACGCAGTATTTT
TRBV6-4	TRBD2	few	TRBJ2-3	CASSEREGTDTQYF	TGTGCCAGCAGTGAGCGGGAGGGCACAGATACGCAGTATTTT
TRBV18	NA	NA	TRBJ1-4	CASSPYRASSAEKLFF	TGTGCCAGCTCACCGTACCGGGCTTCATCCGCCGAAAAACTGTTTTTT
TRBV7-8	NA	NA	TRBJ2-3	CASSLSGTDTQYF	TGTGCCAGCAGCTTAAGTGGCACAGATACGCAGTATTTT
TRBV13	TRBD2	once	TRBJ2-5	CASSLRLAGQETQYF	TGTGCCAGCAGCTTAAGACTAGCGGGGCAAGAGACCCAGTACTTC
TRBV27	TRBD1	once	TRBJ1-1	CASSRTFDRVAEAFF	TGTGCCAGCAGTCGCACGTTTGACAGGGTCGCTGAAGCTTTCTTT
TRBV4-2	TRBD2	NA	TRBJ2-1	CASSQEGLAATTEQFF	TGTGCCAGCAGCCAAGAGGGACTAGCGGCCACTACTGAGCAGTTCTTC
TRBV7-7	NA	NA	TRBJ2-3	CASSWMTSTDTQYF	TGTGCTAGCAGCTGGATGACTAGCACAGATACGCAGTATTTT
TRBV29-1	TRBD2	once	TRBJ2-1	CSVAGLAGTINNEQFF	TGCAGCGTTGCGGGACTAGCGGGAACGATCAACAATGAGCAGTTCTTC
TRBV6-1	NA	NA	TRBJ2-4	CASSDLDGVPKNIQYF	TGTGCCAGCAGTGATCTAGACGGGGTACCCAAAAACATTCAGTACTTC
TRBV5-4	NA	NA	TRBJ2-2	CASSFQTGELFF	TGTGCCAGCAGCTTCCAGACCGGGGAGCTGTTTTTT
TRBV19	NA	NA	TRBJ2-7	CASSLSYSYEQYF	TGTGCCAGTAGCCTCTCCTACTCCTACGAGCAGTACTTC
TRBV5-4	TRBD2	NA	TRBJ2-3	CASSRGGLAGRPSTDTQYF	TGTGCCAGCAGCCGCGGGGGACTAGCGGGGCGTCCTAGCACAGATACGCAGTATTTT
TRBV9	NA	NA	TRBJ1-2	CASSGTPGPAGGYTF	TGTGCCAGCAGCGGTACCCCCGGACCGGCGGGTGGCTACACCTTC
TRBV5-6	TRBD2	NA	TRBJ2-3	CASSLGLAGGSMYF	TGTGCCAGCAGCTTGGGACTAGCGGGAGGTTCGATGTATTTT
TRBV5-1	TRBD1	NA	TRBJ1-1	CASSYGTVNTEAFF	TGCGCCAGCAGCTATGGGACAGTTAACACTGAAGCTTTCTTT
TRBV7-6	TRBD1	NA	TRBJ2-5	CASSLAGDRVQETQYF	TGTGCCAGCAGCTTAGCCGGCGACAGGGTCCAAGAGACCCAGTACTTC
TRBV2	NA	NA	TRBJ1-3	CASSPEGARSGNTIYF	TGTGCCAGCAGTCCCGAGGGAGCCCGATCTGGAAACACCATATATTTT
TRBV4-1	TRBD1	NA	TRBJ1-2	CASSLPDRDYGYTF	TGCGCCAGCAGCCTACCGGACAGGGACTATGGCTACACCTTC
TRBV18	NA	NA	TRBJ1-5	CASSRTTGGNQPQHF	TGTGCCAGCTCACGAACGACAGGAGGCAATCAGCCCCAGCATTTT
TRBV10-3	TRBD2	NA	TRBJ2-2	CAIRGLAGRSGELFF	TGTGCCATCAGGGGACTAGCGGGAAGGTCCGGGGAGCTGTTTTTT
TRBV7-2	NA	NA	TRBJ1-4	CASSPGRNEKLFF	TGTGCCAGCAGTCCCGGGCGGAATGAAAAACTGTTTTTT
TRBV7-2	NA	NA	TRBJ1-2	CASSLGTGNYGYTF	TGTGCCAGCAGCCTCGGGACCGGGAACTATGGCTACACCTTC
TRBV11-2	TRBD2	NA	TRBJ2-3	CASSLGAGVGDTQYF	TGTGCCAGCAGCTTAGGTGCGGGAGTCGGAGATACGCAGTATTTT
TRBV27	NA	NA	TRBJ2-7	CASSLGRGVDEQYF	TGTGCCAGCAGTCTCGGCCGGGGAGTCGACGAGCAGTACTTC
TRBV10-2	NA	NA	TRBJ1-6	CARATDEGSPLHF	TGCGCCAGGGCGACAGACGAGGGATCACCCCTCCACTTT
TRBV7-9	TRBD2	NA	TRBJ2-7	CASSSTSGSGSYEQYF	TGTGCCAGCAGCTCCACTAGCGGGAGTGGTTCCTACGAGCAGTACTTC
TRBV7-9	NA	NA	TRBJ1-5	CASSPWDYNQPQHF	TGTGCCAGCAGCCCCTGGGACTACAATCAGCCCCAGCATTTT
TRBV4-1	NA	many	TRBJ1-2	CASSQTPARDDYGYTF	TGCGCCAGCAGCCAAACCCCCGCAAGGGATGACTATGGCTACACCTTC